The sequence of this T cell receptor beta chain was determined in a study of post-analysis software for immune sequencing data. Study findings and constraints: The study found TRBV5-6, TRBV5-1 and TRBV20-1 among 5 or 6 TRBV segments more frequent in patients than controls.

To note about this clonotype: As yet, its antigen is unknown.

Libraries were made from TCR beta cDNA, and they carried unique molecular identifiers. TCRdb recomputed calls from the PCR reads with MiXCR, one row per CDR3 protein. The data show almost 700,000 distinct CDR3 sequences, roughly three fifths seen once. There are 17 residues in the CDR3. V dropped 1 base and J dropped 3 bases, with 16 bases sitting between them. Germline lookup yields CDR1 LGHNA and CDR2 YNFKEQ. Sequenced input: blood. The receptor was derived from a girl aged 2 to 9 with multiple sclerosis. The chain joins TRBV4-2 to TRBJ2-1, with D perhaps TRBD2 (5 bases). The CDR3 here is CASSQGAAPAGYNEQFF. DNA for the CDR3: TGTGCCAGCAGCCAAGGAGCGGCCCCCGCAGGCTACAATGAGCAGTTCTTC.